This T cell receptor (beta chain) was recovered during a study of naive and memory T cell subsets. The beta constant-region primer was an equimolar mix of two oligonucleotides covering TRBC1 and TRBC2. Four rounds of PCR amplified the ligated cDNA using nested alpha and beta constant-region primers plus SP2. One entry per CDR3 protein results from TCRdb running MiXCR on the UMI-ligation and nested PCR reads. The table records about 82,000 distinct CDR3 sequences, 9% of them present only once. Only a few counts were recorded for this clonotype. The antigen is undetermined. General observations from the study: From naive to CM, EM and EMRA, diversity decreased and Gini increased.

Sequential positive selection took CD4 T cells first, then CD8 T cells. Sequenced material: naive CD8+ T cells from blood. This TCR was sampled from a human donor in good health.

The CDR3 DNA follows: TGTGCCAGCAGTTTAGGTGAGCGTCTCATCTCCTACAATGAGCAGTTCTTC. As protein: CASSLGERLISYNEQFF. J is TRBJ2-1 and V is TRBV12-3 or TRBV12-4; D is ambiguous. Trimming took off 1 base at V and 0 bases at J, with 13 bases between the two ends. This CDR3 region has 17 residues.